This T cell receptor beta chain appears in the sequencing data of a study of blood T cell repertoires in COVID-19. Study background: Samples of COVID-19 (acute and convalescent) were obtained from the United States, Italy and Spain. In each case, the material was cDNA or gDNA derived from T cells, B-cell-depleted T cells, or PBMCs.

Original data processing: The assay estimated nucleated cells by amplifying reference gene primers. Libraries were prepared by immunoSEQ multiplex PCR; TCRdb keeps only in-frame clonotypes and omits some of them. Clonal size and the V and J genes are those of that table, whereas D and trimming came from the DNA. Seen here are 50,000 to 75,000 clones, about nine tenths observed once, and the top ten hold approximately 1.5%. CDR1 SNHLY and CDR2 FYNNEI come from the germline V gene. Trimming cost V 5 bases and J 8 bases, with 10 bases left between them. The CDR3 loop spans 12 amino acids. The receptor comes from a man in his 60s with acute or convalescent COVID-19. V and J are TRBV2 and TRBJ1-3; D uncertain. Sequenced sample: peripheral blood. CDR3 DNA: TGTGCCAGCAGTCTACGCGGGGACACCATATATTTT. Encoded protein: CASSLRGDTIYF.